These 13 T cell receptor beta chains share one sample of origin, sequenced in a study of T cell responses to AZD1222 COVID-19 vaccine. The data were produced by immunoSEQ multiplex PCR, yet TCRdb's version contains in-frame clones alone and is incomplete. The sample lists roughly 140,000 clones, under 95% occurring once. The sample was peripheral blood, taken on day 0 of AZD1222 vaccination. The source is an adult in good health.

The genes are TRBV9 and TRBJ1-2; 8 bases align to TRBD1. Germline CDR1 is SGDLS and CDR2 is YYNGEE. The CDR3 contains 13 residues. The trim removed 2 bases at V and 3 bases at J, leaving 0 bases unmatched. The CDR3 sequence is CASSVTGDYGYTF. CDR3 in DNA: TGTGCCAGCAGCGTGACAGGGGACTATGGCTACACCTTC.

The V gene is TRBV7-8, the J gene TRBJ2-2; TRBD2 might be the D (6 bases). CDR1 SGHVS and CDR2 FQNEAQ come from the germline V gene. CDR3 length: 11 amino acids. The V gene lost 11 bases and the J gene lost 5 bases, with 9 bases spanning the gap. The DNA of the CDR3 is TGTGCCGCCCGGGAGACCGGGGAGCTGTTTTTT. It is translated as CAARETGELFF.

This clone has just a few counts. The chain's CDR3 is CATSVKTSGRTTDTQYF. CDR3 DNA sequence: TGTGCCACCAGTGTCAAGACTAGCGGGAGAACCACAGATACGCAGTATTTT. V is TRBV24-1 and J is TRBJ2-3, with 12 nucleotides matching TRBD2. Germline CDR1 is KGHDR and CDR2 is SFDVKD. Trimming at V came to 5 bases and at J to 2 bases, leaving 7 bases not matched to a gene. This CDR3 region has 17 residues.

V is TRBV6-1 and J is TRBJ2-7; TRBD2 might be the D (5 bases). From germline, CDR1 is MNHNS and CDR2 SASEGT. The CDR3 sequence is 16 residues long. Trimming removed 2 bases from V and 1 base from J, with 15 bases in between. The DNA of the CDR3 is TGTGCCAGCAGTGAAATAGAAATGAGGGATTCCTACGAGCAGTACTTC. This encodes CASSEIEMRDSYEQYF.

The chain uses TRBV5-4 and TRBJ2-7, with a tentative D call TRBD2 (5 bases). Trimming cost V 2 bases and J 3 bases, with 6 bases left between them. The CDR3 runs 12 residues. CDR1 and CDR2 (germline): SGHNT, YYREEE (reference sequence). The CDR3 spells CASSFGDYEQYF. The DNA for the CDR3 is TGTGCCAGCAGCTTCGGGGACTACGAGCAGTACTTC.

The chain links TRBV28 to TRBJ1-2; D is ambiguous. Between the trimmed V and J ends, which lost 4 bases and 7 bases, there was a span of 13 bases. The CDR3 extends over 13 amino acids. Germline V gives CDR1 MDHEN, CDR2 SYDVKM. The CDR3 loop is CASSYDKILGYTF. The CDR3 DNA reads TGTGCCAGCAGTTATGACAAGATTCTTGGCTACACCTTC.

CDR3: CASTGGENSPLHF. The CDR3 bases are TGCGCCAGCACAGGAGGGGAGAATTCACCCCTCCACTTT. The rearrangement joins TRBV5-1 to TRBJ1-6; weak D call: TRBD1 (5 bases). Germline V CDR1 and CDR2: SGHRS, YFSETQ. This CDR3 contains 13 residues. The V and J ends lost 6 bases and 7 bases respectively, with 11 bases between them.

CDR3 sequence reads: CASSSPRQGREKLFF. The CDR3 region has the DNA TGTGCCAGCAGTTCCCCCAGACAGGGTAGGGAAAAACTGTTTTTT. The chain uses TRBV28 and TRBJ1-4; TRBD1 matches at 7 bases. The CDR3 length is 15 residues. Germline CDR1 reads MDHEN; CDR2 reads SYDVKM. Trimming removed 4 bases from V and 8 bases from J; junction bases left unmatched: 10.

The J gene is TRBJ1-2, the V gene TRBV27, with a tentative D call TRBD1 (5 bases). The germline V gene has CDR1 MNHEY and CDR2 SMNVEV (reference sequence). The ends were cut back, 6 bases at V and 7 bases at J, with 15 bases in the middle. There are 13 residues in the CDR3. The CDR3 DNA reads TGTGCCAGCAGCTTCAGGGAGCTTGGTGGCTACACCTTC. It specifies CASSFRELGGYTF.

The CDR3 nucleotides read TGTGCCAGCAGTTTGGTGGGGGCAGATACGCAGTATTTT. Its translation is CASSLVGADTQYF. The rearrangement uses TRBV27 and TRBJ2-3; possibly TRBD1 or TRBD2 for D (5 bases each). V lost 3 bases to trimming and J lost 4 bases, with 8 bases between them. The CDR3 consists of 13 residues. The germline CDR1 and CDR2 sequences are MNHEY and SMNVEV (reference sequence).

This clone was recorded a few times. The chain is built from TRBV15 and TRBJ2-2; D perhaps matches TRBD1 (6 bases). The V end was cut by 0 bases, the J end by 2 bases, with 13 bases between. This CDR3 has 17 amino acids. CDR1 is LNHNV, CDR2 YYDKDF, per germline (reference sequence). The CDR3 nucleotides are TGTGCCACCAGCAGAGATCTAGGGGGACCAAACACCGGGGAGCTGTTTTTT. Encoded protein: CATSRDLGGPNTGELFF.

The chain recombines TRBV25-1 with TRBJ1-2, with 10 nucleotides matching TRBD1. CDR1 and CDR2 (germline): MGHDK, SYGVNS. J was trimmed by 8 bases and V by 0 bases; bases with no gene match: 9. CDR3 length equals 16 residues. The CDR3 region is CASSEYSATGGNGYTF. The CDR3 DNA reads TGTGCCAGCAGTGAATATTCGGCGACAGGGGGCAACGGCTACACCTTC.

This clone came up a few times. The chain carries TRBV5-6 and TRBJ1-1; D may be TRBD1 (5 bases). This CDR3 has 16 amino acids. The V and J ends lost 5 bases and 4 bases respectively, with 21 bases between them. Germline V gene sequence: CDR1 SGHDT, CDR2 YYEEEE. The CDR3 DNA reads TGTGCCAGCAGACCCGGCGGGGCCTACGGGAGCACTGAAGCTTTCTTT. This gives the protein CASRPGGAYGSTEAFF.